This TCR beta chain appears in the sequencing data of a study of OX40 agonist ivuxolimab in advanced cancers. Study observations and caveats: CD8+ T cells averaged more expanded clones than CD4+.

Produced via immunoSEQ multiplex PCR; TCRdb's table is partial and in-frame only. This table has approximately 89,000 clones, roughly 87% appearing once. Remarks on this clone: What it binds is unknown.

The length of the CDR3 is 15 residues. CDR1 and CDR2 from the germline V gene are SGHAT and FQNNGV. The J gene is TRBJ2-5, the V gene TRBV11-2; D call uncertain. The J call may be mistaken, given a closer DNA end match to TRBJ2-7. The sequenced sample was CD4+ or CD8+ T cells sorted from blood, obtained in a trial of the OX40 agonist ivuxolimab. The sequence derives from an adult with an advanced solid tumor such as melanoma, head and neck, liver or kidney cancer. The chain's CDR3 is CASSLSSVNSYEQYF. In DNA form, the CDR3 reads TGTGCCAGCAGCCTCAGCAGTGTCAACTCCTACGAGCAGTACTTC.